This note documents a single T cell receptor beta chain sequence. The repertoire was sequenced with immunoSEQ multiplex PCR; TCRdb's copy has only in-frame clones and lacks some. Of roughly 60,000 clones listed, about nine tenths are singletons. The data belong to a study of blood T cell repertoires in COVID-19. The sequenced sample consisted of peripheral blood. The source is a woman of 80 years or more with active COVID-19.

CDR3 nucleotides: TGTGCCAGCAGCTTAGAGACAGGGGAGAACACCATATATTTT. Protein sequence: CASSLETGENTIYF. This chain joins TRBV7-9 and TRBJ1-3, with TRBD1 matching over 8 bases. The length of the CDR3 is 14 residues. After removal of 1 base from V and 7 bases from J, the junction contained 3 bases not matched to a gene. Germline-derived CDR1 and CDR2 are SEHNR and FQNEAQ (reference sequence).